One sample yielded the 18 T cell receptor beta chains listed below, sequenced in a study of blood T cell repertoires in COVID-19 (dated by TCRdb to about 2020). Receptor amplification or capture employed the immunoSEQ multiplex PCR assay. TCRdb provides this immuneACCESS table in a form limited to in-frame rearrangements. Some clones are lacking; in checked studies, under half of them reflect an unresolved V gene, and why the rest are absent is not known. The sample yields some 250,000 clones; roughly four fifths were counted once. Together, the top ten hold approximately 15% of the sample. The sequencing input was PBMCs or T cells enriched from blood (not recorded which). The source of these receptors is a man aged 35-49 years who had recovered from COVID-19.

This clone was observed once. Written as DNA, the CDR3 is TGTGCCAGCAGCTTACTTGGACAGGGATACACCGGGGAGCTGTTTTTT. This codes for CASSLLGQGYTGELFF. V gene TRBV7-3 combines with J gene TRBJ2-2; the match to TRBD1 covers 8 bases. The V gene end was trimmed by 2 bases and the J gene end by 3 bases; junction bases not matched to a gene: 5. The CDR3 loop spans 16 amino acids. Germline V lookup: CDR1 SGHTA, CDR2 FQGTGA. The whole variable domain, remainder taken from reference TRBV7-3 and TRBJ2-2, is GAGVSQTPSNKVTEKGKYVELRCDPISGHTALYWYRQSLGQGPEFLIYFQGTGAADDSGLPNDRFFAVRPEGSVSTLKIQRTERGDSAVYLCASSLLGQGYTGELFFGEGSRLTVL.

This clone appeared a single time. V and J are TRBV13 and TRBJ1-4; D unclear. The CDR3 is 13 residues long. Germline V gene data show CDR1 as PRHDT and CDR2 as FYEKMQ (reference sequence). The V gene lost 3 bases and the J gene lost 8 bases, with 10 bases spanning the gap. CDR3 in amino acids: CASSLRGGEKLFF. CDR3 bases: TGTGCCAGCAGCTTGCGGGGAGGGGAAAAACTGTTTTTT.

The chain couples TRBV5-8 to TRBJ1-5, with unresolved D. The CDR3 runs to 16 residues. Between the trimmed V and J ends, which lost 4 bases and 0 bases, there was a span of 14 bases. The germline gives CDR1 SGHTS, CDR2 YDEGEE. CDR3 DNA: TGTGCCAGCAGCGCGTACCGGGTTTTTAGCAATCAGCCCCAGCATTTT. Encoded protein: CASSAYRVFSNQPQHF.

The CDR3 DNA reads as TGTGCCAGCAGTTTATCGGCAGGCCAACCCCGGTTCTTC. Translating it yields CASSLSAGQPRFF. V and J are TRBV12-3 or TRBV12-4 and TRBJ2-1; D unresolved. CDR3 size: 13 residues. V lost 2 bases, J lost 15 bases, and 17 bases lay in between.

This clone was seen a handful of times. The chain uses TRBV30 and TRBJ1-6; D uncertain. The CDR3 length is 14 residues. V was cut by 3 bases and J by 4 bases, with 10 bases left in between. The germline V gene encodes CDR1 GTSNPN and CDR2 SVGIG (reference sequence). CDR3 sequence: CAWRVPGYNSPLHF. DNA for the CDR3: TGTGCCTGGAGGGTCCCGGGATATAATTCACCCCTCCACTTT.

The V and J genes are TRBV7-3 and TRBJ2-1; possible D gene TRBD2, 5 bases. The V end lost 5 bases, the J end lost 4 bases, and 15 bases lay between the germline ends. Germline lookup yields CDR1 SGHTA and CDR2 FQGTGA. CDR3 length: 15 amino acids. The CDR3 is CASSLAGTTYNEQFF. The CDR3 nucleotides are TGTGCCAGCAGCCTTGCGGGCACAACTTACAATGAGCAGTTCTTC.

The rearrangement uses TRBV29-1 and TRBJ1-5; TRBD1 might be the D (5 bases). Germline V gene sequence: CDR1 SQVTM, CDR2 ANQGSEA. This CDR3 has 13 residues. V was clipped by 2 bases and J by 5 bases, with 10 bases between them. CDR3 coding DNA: TGCAGCGTTGAACAGGGAAAAGATCAGCCCCAGCATTTT. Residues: CSVEQGKDQPQHF.

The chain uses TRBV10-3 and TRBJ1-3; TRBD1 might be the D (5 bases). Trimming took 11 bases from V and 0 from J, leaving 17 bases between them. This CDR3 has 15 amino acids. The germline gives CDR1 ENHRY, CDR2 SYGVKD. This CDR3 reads CAAARGGSSGNTIYF. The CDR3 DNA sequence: TGTGCCGCCGCACGGGGCGGGAGCTCTGGAAACACCATATATTTT.

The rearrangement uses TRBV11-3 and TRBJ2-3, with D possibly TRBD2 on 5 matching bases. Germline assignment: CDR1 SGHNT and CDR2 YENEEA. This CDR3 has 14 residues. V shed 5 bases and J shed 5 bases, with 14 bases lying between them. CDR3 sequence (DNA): TGTGCCAGCAGCCAAGACCCCGCGGGAGATACGCAGTATTTT. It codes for CASSQDPAGDTQYF.

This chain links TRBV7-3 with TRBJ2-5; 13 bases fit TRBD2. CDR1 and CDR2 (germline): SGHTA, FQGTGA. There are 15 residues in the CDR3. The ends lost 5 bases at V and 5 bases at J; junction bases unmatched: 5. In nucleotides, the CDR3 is TGTGCCAGCAGCCCCGGACTAGCGGGAGCCGAGACCCAGTACTTC. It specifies CASSPGLAGAETQYF.

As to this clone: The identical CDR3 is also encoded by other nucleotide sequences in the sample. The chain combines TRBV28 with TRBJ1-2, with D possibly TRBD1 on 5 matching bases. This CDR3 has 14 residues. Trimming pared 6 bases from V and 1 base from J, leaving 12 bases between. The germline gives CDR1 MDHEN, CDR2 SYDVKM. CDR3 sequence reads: CASSLGQGNYGYTF. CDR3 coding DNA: TGTGCCAGCAGCCTAGGGCAGGGTAACTATGGCTACACCTTC.

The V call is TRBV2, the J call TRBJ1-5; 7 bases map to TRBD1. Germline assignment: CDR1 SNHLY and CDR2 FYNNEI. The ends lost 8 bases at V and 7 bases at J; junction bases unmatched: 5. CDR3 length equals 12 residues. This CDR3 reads CASRGTVQPQHF. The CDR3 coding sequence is TGTGCCAGCCGTGGGACAGTACAGCCCCAGCATTTT. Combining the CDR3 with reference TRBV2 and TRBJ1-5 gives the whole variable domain EPEVTQTPSHQVTQMGQEVILRCVPISNHLYFYWYRQILGQKVEFLVSFYNNEISEKSEIFDDQFSVERPDGSNFTLKIRSTKLEDSAMYFCASRGTVQPQHFGDGTRLSIL.

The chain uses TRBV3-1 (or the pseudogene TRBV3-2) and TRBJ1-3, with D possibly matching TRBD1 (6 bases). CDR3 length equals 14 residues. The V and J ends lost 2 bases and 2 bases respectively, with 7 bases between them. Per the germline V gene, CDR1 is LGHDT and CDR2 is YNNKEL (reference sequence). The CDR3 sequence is CASSQQGTGNTIYF. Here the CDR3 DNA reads TGTGCCAGCAGCCAACAGGGGACTGGAAACACCATATATTTT.

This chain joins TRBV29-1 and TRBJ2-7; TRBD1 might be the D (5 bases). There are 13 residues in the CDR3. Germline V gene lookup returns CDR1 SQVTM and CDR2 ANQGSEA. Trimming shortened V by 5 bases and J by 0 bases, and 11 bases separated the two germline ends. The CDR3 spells CSVKGQSSYEQYF. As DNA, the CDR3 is TGCAGCGTTAAGGGGCAAAGCTCCTACGAGCAGTACTTC.

CDR3 protein: CASSLSQGAQKFF. CDR3 DNA: TGTGCCAGCAGCCTTTCACAGGGAGCGCAGAAGTTCTTC. The rearrangement joins TRBV5-8 to TRBJ2-1, with D perhaps TRBD1 (6 bases). The length of the CDR3 is 13 residues. Trimming cost V 4 bases and J 14 bases, with 19 bases left between them. Germline loops: CDR1 SGHTS, CDR2 YDEGEE.

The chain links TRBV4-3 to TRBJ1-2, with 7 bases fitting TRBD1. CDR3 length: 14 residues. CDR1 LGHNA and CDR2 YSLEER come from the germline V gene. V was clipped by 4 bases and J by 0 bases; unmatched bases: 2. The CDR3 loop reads CASSPTGTNYGYTF. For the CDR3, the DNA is TGCGCCAGCAGCCCGACAGGGACTAACTATGGCTACACCTTC.

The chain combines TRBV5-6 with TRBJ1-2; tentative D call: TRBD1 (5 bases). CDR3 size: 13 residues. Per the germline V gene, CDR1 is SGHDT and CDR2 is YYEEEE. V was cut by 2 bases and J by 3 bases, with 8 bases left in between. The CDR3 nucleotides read TGTGCCAGCAGCTTTCAACAGGACTATGGCTACACCTTC. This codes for CASSFQQDYGYTF.

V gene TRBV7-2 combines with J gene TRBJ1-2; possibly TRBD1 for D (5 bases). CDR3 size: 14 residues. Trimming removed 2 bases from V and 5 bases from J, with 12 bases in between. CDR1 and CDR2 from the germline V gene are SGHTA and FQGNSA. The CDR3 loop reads CASSLRGAGYGYTF. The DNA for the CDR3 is TGTGCCAGCAGCTTACGGGGCGCGGGATATGGCTACACCTTC.